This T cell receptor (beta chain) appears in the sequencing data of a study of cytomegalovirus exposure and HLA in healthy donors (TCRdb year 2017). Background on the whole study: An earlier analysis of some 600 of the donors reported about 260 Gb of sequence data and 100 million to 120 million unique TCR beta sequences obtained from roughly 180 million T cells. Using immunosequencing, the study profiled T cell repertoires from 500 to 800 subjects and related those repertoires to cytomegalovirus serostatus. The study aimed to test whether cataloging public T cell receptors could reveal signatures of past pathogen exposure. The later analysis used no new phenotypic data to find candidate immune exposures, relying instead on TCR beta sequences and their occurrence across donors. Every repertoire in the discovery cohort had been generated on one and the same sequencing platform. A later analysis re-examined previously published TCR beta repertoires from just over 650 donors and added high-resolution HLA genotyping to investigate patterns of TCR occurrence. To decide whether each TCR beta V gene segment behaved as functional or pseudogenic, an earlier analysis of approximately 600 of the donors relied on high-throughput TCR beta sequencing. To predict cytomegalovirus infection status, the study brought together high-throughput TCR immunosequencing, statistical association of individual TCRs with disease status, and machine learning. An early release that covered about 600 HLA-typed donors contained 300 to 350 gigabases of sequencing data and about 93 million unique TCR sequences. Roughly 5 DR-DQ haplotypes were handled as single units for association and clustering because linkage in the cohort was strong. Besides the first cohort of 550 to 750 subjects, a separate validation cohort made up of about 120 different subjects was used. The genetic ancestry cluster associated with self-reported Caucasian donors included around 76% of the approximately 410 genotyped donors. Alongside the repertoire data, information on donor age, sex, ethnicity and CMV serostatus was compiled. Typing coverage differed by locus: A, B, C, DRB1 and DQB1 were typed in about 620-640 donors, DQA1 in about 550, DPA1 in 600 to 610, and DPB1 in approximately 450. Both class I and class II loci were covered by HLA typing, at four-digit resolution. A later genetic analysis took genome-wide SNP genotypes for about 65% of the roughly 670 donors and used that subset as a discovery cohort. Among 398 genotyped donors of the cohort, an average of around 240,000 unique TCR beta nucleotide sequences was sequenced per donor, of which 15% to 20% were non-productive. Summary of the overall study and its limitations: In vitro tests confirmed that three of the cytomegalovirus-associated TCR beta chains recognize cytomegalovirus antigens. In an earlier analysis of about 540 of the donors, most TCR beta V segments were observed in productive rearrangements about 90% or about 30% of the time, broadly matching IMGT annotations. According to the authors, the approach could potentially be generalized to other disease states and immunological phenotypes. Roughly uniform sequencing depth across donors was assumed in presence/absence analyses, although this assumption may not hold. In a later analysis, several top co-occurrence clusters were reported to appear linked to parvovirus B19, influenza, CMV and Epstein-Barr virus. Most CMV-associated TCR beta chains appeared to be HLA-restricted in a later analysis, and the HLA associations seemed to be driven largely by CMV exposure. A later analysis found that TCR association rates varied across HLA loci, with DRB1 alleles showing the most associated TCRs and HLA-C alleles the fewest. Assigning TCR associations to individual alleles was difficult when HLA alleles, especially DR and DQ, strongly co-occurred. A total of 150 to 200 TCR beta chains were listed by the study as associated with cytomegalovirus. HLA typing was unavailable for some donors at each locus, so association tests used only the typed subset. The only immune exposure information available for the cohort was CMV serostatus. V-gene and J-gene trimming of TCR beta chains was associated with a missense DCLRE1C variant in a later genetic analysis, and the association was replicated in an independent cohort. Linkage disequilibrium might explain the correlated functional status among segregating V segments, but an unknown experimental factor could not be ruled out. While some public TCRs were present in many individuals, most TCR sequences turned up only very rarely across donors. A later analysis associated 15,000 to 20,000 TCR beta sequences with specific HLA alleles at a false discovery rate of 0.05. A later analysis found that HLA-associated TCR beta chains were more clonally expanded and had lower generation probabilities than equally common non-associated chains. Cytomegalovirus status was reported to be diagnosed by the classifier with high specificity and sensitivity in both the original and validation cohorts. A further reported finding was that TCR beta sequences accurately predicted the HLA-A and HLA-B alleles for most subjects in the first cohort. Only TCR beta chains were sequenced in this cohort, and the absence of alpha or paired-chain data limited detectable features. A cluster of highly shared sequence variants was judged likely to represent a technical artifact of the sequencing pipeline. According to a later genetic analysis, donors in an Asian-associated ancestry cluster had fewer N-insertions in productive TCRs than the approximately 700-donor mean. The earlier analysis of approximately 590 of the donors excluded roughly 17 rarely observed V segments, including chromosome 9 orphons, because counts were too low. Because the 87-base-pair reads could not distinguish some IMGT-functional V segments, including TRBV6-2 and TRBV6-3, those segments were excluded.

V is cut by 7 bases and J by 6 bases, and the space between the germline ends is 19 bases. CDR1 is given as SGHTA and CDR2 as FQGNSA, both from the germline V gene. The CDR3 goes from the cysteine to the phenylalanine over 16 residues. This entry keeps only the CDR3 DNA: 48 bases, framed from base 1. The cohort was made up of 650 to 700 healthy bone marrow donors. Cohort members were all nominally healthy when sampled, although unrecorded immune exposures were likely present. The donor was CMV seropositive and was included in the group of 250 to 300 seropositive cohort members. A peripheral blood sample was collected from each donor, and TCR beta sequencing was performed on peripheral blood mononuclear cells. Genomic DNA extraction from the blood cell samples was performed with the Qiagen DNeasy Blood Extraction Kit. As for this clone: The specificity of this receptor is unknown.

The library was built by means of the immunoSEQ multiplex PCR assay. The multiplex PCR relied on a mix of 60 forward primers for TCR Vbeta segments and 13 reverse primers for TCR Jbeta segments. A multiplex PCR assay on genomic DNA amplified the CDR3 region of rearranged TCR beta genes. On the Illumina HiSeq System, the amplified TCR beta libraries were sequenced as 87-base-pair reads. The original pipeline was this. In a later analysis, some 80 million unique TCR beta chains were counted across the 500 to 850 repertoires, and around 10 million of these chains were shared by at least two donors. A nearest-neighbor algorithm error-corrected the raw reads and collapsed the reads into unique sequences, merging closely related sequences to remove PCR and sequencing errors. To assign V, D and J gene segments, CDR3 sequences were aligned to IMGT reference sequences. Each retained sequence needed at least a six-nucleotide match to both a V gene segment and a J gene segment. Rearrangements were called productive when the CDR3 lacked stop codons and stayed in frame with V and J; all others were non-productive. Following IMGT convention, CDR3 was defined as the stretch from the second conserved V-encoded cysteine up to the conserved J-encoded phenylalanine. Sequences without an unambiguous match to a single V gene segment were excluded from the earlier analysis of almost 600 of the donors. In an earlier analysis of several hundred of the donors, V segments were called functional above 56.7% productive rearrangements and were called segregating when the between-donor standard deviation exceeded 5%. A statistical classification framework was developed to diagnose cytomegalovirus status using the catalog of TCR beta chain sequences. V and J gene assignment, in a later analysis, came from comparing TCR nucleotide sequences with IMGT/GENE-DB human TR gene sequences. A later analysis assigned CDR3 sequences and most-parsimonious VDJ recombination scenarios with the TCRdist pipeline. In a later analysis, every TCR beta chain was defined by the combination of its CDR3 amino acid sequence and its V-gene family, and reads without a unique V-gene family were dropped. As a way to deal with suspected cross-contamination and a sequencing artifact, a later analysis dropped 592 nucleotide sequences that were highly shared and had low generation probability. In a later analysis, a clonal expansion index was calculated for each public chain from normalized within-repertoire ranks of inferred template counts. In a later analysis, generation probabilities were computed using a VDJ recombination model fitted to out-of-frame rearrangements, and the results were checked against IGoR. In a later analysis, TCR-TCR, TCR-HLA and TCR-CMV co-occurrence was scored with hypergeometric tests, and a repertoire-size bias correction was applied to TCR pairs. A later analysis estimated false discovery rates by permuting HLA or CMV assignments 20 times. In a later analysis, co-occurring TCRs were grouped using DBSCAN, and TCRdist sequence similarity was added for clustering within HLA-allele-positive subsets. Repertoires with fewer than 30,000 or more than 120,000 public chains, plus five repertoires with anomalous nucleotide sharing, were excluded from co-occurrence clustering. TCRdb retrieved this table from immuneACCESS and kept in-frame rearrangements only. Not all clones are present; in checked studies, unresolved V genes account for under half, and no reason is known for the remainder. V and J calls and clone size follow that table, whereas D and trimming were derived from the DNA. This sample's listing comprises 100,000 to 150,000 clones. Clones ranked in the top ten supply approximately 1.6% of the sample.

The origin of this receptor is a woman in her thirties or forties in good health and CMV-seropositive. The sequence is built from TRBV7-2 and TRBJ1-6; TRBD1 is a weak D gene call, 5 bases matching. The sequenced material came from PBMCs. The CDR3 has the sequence CASTLSRAEPNSPLHF. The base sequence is TGTGCCAGCACTCTGAGCAGGGCGGAACCTAATTCACCCCTCCACTTT. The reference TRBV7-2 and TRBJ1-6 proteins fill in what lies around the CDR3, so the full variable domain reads GAGVSQSPSNKVTEKGKDVELRCDPISGHTALYWYRQSLGQGLEFLIYFQGNSAPDKSGLPSDRFSAERTGGSVSTLTIQRTQQEDSAVYLCASTLSRAEPNSPLHFGNGTRLTVT.